The 23 T cell receptor beta chains below all came from one sample that was sequenced in a study of blood T cell repertoires in COVID-19. TCRdb's table, derived via immunoSEQ multiplex PCR, lists solely in-frame clones and lacks some. This sample yields 300,000 or so clones, of which 91% are seen a single time; about 2.2% belongs to the top ten. Sequencing used peripheral blood. The source of these receptors is a woman under 40 with COVID-19, enrolled during active disease.

The chain carries TRBV18 and TRBJ1-3; D gene unclear. Trimming pared 2 bases from V and 0 bases from J, leaving 8 bases between. The CDR3 spans 15 residues. Germline assignment: CDR1 KGHSH and CDR2 LQKENI. DNA for the CDR3: TGTGCCAGCTCACCATCAGGCCTCTCTGGAAACACCATATATTTT. Its protein product is CASSPSGLSGNTIYF.

V is TRBV28 and J is TRBJ1-5; TRBD1 matches at 8 bases. V dropped 4 bases and J dropped 5; count of bases not matched to a gene: 4. This CDR3 is built from 14 residues. Germline CDR1 reads MDHEN; CDR2 reads SYDVKM. The CDR3 loop reads CASSWTGNHQPQHF. The CDR3 nucleotides are TGTGCCAGCAGTTGGACAGGGAACCATCAGCCCCAGCATTTT.

The chain recombines TRBV3-1 (or the pseudogene TRBV3-2) with TRBJ1-1; D gene ambiguous. CDR3 length: 13 residues. Germline V CDR1 and CDR2: LGHDT, YNNKEL (reference sequence). V lost 4 bases, J lost 2 bases, and 8 bases lay in between. CDR3 sequence: CASSPEGNTEAFF. In DNA, the CDR3 is TGTGCCAGCAGCCCGGAGGGAAACACTGAAGCTTTCTTT.

The chain carries TRBV19 and TRBJ1-2; D remains ambiguous. The germline V gene has CDR1 LNHDA and CDR2 SQIVND (reference sequence). CDR3 size: 17 residues. Trimming took 9 bases from V and 3 from J, leaving 26 bases between them. Written as DNA, the CDR3 is TGTGCCAGACAGACGGAAAAATGGGAGCAGACCTACTATGGCTACACCTTC. Amino acid sequence: CARQTEKWEQTYYGYTF.

The chain links TRBV29-1 to TRBJ1-3; D unclear. Germline CDR1 is SQVTM and CDR2 is ANQGSEA. The V gene lost 0 bases and the J gene lost 4 bases, with 7 bases spanning the gap. The length of the CDR3 is 13 residues. The CDR3: CSVEDLGGNTIYF. The CDR3 bases are TGCAGCGTTGAAGATCTCGGGGGAAACACCATATATTTT.

This chain uses TRBV7-9 with TRBJ1-2; D is ambiguous. Germline CDR1 SEHNR, CDR2 FQNEAQ (reference sequence). V lost 3 bases, J lost 9 bases, and 8 bases lay in between. The CDR3 runs to 11 residues. CDR3 residues: CASSFEGSYTF. CDR3 DNA sequence: TGTGCCAGCAGCTTCGAGGGAAGCTACACCTTC. Variable domain in full (rest from reference TRBV7-9 and TRBJ1-2): DTGVSQNPRHKITKRGQNVTFRCDPISEHNRLYWYRQTLGQGPEFLTYFQNEAQLEKSRLLSDRFSAERPKGSFSTLEIQRTEQGDSAMYLCASSFEGSYTFGSGTRLTVV.

This sequence joins TRBV10-1 and TRBJ2-3, with TRBD2 matching over 12 bases. Losses at the gene ends were 5 bases for V and 0 bases for J; bases not matched to a gene: 6. Looked up from germline, CDR1 is WNHNN and CDR2 is SYGVQD (reference sequence). The CDR3 covers 17 residues. The CDR3 loop reads CASSRGLAGTSTDTQYF. DNA of the CDR3: TGCGCCAGCAGTAGGGGACTAGCGGGTACTAGCACAGATACGCAGTATTTT.

V and J are TRBV11-1 and TRBJ2-7; a weak D match, TRBD2 (5 bases). This CDR3 spans 15 amino acids. From germline, CDR1 is SGHAT and CDR2 FQDESV (reference sequence). Trimming cost V 1 base and J 0 bases, with 10 bases left between them. The CDR3 protein is CASSLGVAGSYEQYF. The CDR3 DNA follows: TGTGCCAGCAGCTTAGGGGTTGCGGGCTCCTACGAGCAGTACTTC. Using reference TRBV11-1 and TRBJ2-7 for the parts outside the CDR3, the full variable domain is EAEVAQSPRYKITEKSQAVAFWCDPISGHATLYWYRQILGQGPELLVQFQDESVVDDSQLPKDRFSAERLKGVDSTLKIQPAELGDSAMYLCASSLGVAGSYEQYFGPGTRLTVT.

The J gene is TRBJ2-2, the V gene TRBV5-4; TRBD2 is a possible D gene (6 bases). The CDR3 loop spans 18 amino acids. Trimming took off 4 bases at V and 0 bases at J, with 19 bases between the two ends. Germline-derived CDR1 and CDR2 are SGHNT and YYREEE (reference sequence). The CDR3 nucleotides are TGTGCCAGCAGCCCTGGCCAGGGCGGGATAACGAACACCGGGGAGCTGTTTTTT. Encoded protein: CASSPGQGGITNTGELFF.

V and J are TRBV28 and TRBJ1-5, with D possibly TRBD1 on 5 matching bases. Trimming took 6 bases from V and 1 from J, leaving 10 bases between them. The CDR3 totals 14 residues. Germline V gives CDR1 MDHEN, CDR2 SYDVKM. This chain's CDR3 is CASSSGLSNQPQHF. In nucleotides, the CDR3 is TGTGCCAGCAGCTCAGGGTTGAGCAATCAGCCCCAGCATTTT.

In this sample, this clone turned up many times. The chain employs TRBV5-4 and TRBJ1-4; maybe TRBD1 (6 bases). Between the trimmed V and J ends, which lost 0 bases and 3 bases, there was a span of 9 bases. The CDR3 consists of 15 residues. Looked up from germline, CDR1 is SGHNT and CDR2 is YYREEE (reference sequence). As DNA, the CDR3 is TGTGCCAGCAGCTTGGCCGGGACACCTAATGAAAAACTGTTTTTT. Translated: CASSLAGTPNEKLFF.

In nucleotides, the CDR3 is TGTGCCTGGAGCCGACAAGACAATCAGCCCCAGCATTTT. Translated: CAWSRQDNQPQHF. V and J are TRBV30 and TRBJ1-5; D uncertain. CDR3 size: 13 residues. The V gene's germline CDR1 is GTSNPN and CDR2 SVGIG (reference sequence). Trimming left V 3 bases short and J 3 bases short, with 9 bases between.

The chain carries TRBV7-2 and TRBJ2-3, with 12 bases identical to TRBD2. Germline values: CDR1 SGHTA, CDR2 FQGNSA. This CDR3 contains 17 residues. The J segment lost 4 bases and the V segment lost 1 base, leaving 6 bases of the junction unmatched. Here the CDR3 DNA reads TGTGCCAGCAGCTTAGGGCTAGCGGGAGGGAGGTCAGATACGCAGTATTTT. Encoded protein: CASSLGLAGGRSDTQYF.

The chain joins TRBV29-1 to TRBJ2-1, with 10 bases aligning to TRBD2. The V gene end was trimmed by 7 bases and the J gene end by 5 bases; junction bases not matched to a gene: 5. The CDR3 extends over 13 amino acids. CDR1 is SQVTM and CDR2 is ANQGSEA in the germline V gene. The CDR3 nucleotides read TGCAGCGCACTAGCGGGGACTAACAATGAGCAGTTCTTC. It yields the protein CSALAGTNNEQFF.

The chain uses TRBV19 and TRBJ1-3; 8 bases map to TRBD1. V shed 7 bases, J shed 4 bases, and the junction held 9 bases outside the gene matches. Germline CDR1 LNHDA, CDR2 SQIVND (reference sequence). The CDR3 loop spans 15 amino acids. The CDR3 is CASTKDREAGNTIYF. In DNA form, the CDR3 reads TGTGCCAGTACCAAGGACAGGGAAGCCGGAAACACCATATATTTT.

The rearrangement joins TRBV10-1 to TRBJ2-3, with D maybe TRBD2 (5 bases). Trimming removed 3 bases at V and 13 bases at J, with 14 bases between. The CDR3 is made up of 12 amino acids. Germline CDR1 and CDR2: WNHNN and SYGVQD (reference sequence). The CDR3 protein is CASSDLETKKYF. CDR3 DNA: TGCGCCAGCAGTGATTTGGAGACTAAAAAGTATTTT.

The J gene is TRBJ1-2, the V gene TRBV5-6; 9 bases are a match to TRBD1. After removal of 3 bases from V and 8 bases from J, the junction contained 5 bases not matched to a gene. Germline V lookup: CDR1 SGHDT, CDR2 YYEEEE. The length of the CDR3 is 13 residues. Written as DNA, the CDR3 is TGTGCCAGCAGCTCGACAGGGGGAAAGGGCTACACCTTC. It is translated as CASSSTGGKGYTF.

The genes are TRBV2 and TRBJ1-1; tentative D call: TRBD1 (5 bases). The germline V and J ends were trimmed by 10 bases and 2 bases, with 17 bases remaining between them. The CDR3 contains 14 residues. Germline lookup yields CDR1 SNHLY and CDR2 FYNNEI. The CDR3, as DNA: TGTGCCACGTGGGCGGGACGGATTAACACTGAAGCTTTCTTT. Its translation: CATWAGRINTEAFF. The complete variable domain, with remaining parts taken from reference TRBV2 and TRBJ1-1, reads EPEVTQTPSHQVTQMGQEVILRCVPISNHLYFYWYRQILGQKVEFLVSFYNNEISEKSEIFDDQFSVERPDGSNFTLKIRSTKLEDSAMYFCATWAGRINTEAFFGQGTRLTVV.

The genes are TRBV19 and TRBJ2-7, with 7 positions matching TRBD2. Trimming cost V 1 base and J 7 bases; bases outside gene matches: 7. Germline CDR1 is LNHDA and CDR2 is SQIVND (reference sequence). This CDR3 has 14 residues. The CDR3 here is CASSIAAGSGEQYF. CDR3 coding DNA: TGTGCCAGTAGTATAGCAGCGGGGTCTGGTGAGCAGTACTTC.

The chain joins TRBV29-1 to TRBJ1-1; 8 positions match TRBD1. This CDR3 spans 13 amino acids. V lost 0 bases, J lost 10 bases, and 7 bases stayed unmatched. The germline V gene has CDR1 SQVTM and CDR2 ANQGSEA. CDR3 sequence: CSVEDPDRAGAFF. The CDR3 region has the DNA TGCAGCGTTGAAGACCCGGACAGGGCGGGAGCTTTCTTT.

A few counts support this clone. This CDR3 reads CASSFSGWDAGNTIYF. The CDR3 nucleotides are TGTGCCAGCAGCTTTTCAGGGTGGGATGCTGGAAACACCATATATTTT. The chain uses TRBV5-5 and TRBJ1-3, with D possibly being TRBD1 (5 bases). The CDR3 is made up of 16 amino acids. V was pared by 2 bases and J by 2 bases, with 14 bases between. Germline V gives CDR1 SGHKS, CDR2 YYEKEE (reference sequence).

The chain combines TRBV19 with TRBJ2-2, with 9 bases identical to TRBD2. CDR3 length equals 17 residues. The germline CDR1 and CDR2 sequences are LNHDA and SQIVND (reference sequence). V lost 7 bases to trimming and J lost 0 bases; unmatched junction nucleotides: 9. The CDR3 coding sequence is TGTGCCAGTAACGTTAGGGCTAGCGGGGCGAACACCGGGGAGCTGTTTTTT. Its protein is CASNVRASGANTGELFF.

This clone was observed once. V gene TRBV3-1 (or the pseudogene TRBV3-2) combines with J gene TRBJ2-3; perhaps TRBD2 as D (5 bases). With 1 base removed from V and 0 bases from J, the gap between germline ends came to 5 bases. CDR1 and CDR2 (germline): LGHDT, YNNKEL (reference sequence). This CDR3 is built from 14 residues. CDR3 nucleotide sequence: TGTGCCAGCAGCCAAGGCGGGAGCACAGATACGCAGTATTTT. Amino acid sequence: CASSQGGSTDTQYF.